This T cell receptor beta chain originates from a study of blood T cell repertoires in COVID-19. On the study more broadly: The United States, Italy and Spain provided the acute and convalescent COVID-19 samples. T cells, B-cell-depleted T cells, or PBMCs supplied cDNA or gDNA.

The CDR3 totals 19 residues. Germline CDR1 and CDR2: KGHDR and SFDVKD. The V gene lost 9 bases and the J gene lost 0 bases, with 25 bases spanning the gap. Original processing methods: Amplification of reference gene primers provided the estimated nucleated cell counts. Clones were read by immunoSEQ multiplex PCR, and TCRdb kept only the in-frame ones, dropping some. V and J calls plus clone size are reproduced from that table; the DNA served to infer D and trimming. The sample carries about 73,000 clones, 65% to 90% recorded once. This TCR was sampled from a woman aged 55-70 years with acute or convalescent COVID-19. The sample consisted of peripheral blood. This chain links TRBV24-1 with TRBJ2-2, with a weak D call TRBD2 (7 bases). Here the CDR3 reads CATARLLRRGAANTGELFF. DNA of the CDR3: TGTGCCACCGCAAGGCTCCTAAGACGGGGGGCCGCGAACACCGGGGAGCTGTTTTTT.